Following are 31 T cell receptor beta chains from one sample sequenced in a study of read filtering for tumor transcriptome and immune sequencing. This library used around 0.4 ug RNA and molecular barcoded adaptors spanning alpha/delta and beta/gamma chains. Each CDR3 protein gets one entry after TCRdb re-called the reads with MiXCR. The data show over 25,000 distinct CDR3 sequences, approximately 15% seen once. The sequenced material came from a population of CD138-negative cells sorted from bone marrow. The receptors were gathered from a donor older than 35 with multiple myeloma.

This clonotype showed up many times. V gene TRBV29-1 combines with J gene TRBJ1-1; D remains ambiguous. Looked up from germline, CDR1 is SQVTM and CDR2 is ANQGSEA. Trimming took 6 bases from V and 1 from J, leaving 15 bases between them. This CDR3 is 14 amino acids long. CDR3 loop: CSVAPGWANTEAFF. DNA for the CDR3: TGCAGCGTAGCCCCAGGCTGGGCGAACACTGAAGCTTTCTTT.

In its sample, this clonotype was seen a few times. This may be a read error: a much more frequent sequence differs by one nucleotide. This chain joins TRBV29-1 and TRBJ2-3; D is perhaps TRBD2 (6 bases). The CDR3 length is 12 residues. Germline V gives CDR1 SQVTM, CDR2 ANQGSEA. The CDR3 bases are TGCACCACCGTGGAGGGTCCAGCTATGCAGTATTTT. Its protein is CTTVEGPAMQYF.

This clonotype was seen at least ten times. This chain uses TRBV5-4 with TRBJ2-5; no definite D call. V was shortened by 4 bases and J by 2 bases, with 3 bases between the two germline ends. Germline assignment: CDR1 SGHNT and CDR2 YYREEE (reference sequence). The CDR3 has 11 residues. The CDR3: CASSVQETQYF. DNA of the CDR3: TGTGCCAGCAGCGTACAAGAGACCCAGTACTTC.

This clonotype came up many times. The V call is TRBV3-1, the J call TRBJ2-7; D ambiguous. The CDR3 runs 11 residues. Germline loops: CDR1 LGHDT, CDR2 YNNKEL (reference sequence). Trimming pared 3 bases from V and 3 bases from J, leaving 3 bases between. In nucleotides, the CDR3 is TGTGCCAGCAGCCAGAACTACGAGCAGTACTTC. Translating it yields CASSQNYEQYF.

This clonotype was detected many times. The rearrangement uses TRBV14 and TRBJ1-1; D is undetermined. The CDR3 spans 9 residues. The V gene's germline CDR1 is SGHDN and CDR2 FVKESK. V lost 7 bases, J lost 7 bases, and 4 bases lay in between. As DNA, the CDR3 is TGTGCCAGCACCTATGAAGCTTTCTTT. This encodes CASTYEAFF.

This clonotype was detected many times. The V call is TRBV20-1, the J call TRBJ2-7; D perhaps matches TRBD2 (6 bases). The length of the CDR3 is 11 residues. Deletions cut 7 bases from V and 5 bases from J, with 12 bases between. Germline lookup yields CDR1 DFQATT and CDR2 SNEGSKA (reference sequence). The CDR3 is CSGPGVHEQYF. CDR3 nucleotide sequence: TGCAGTGGGCCGGGAGTCCACGAGCAGTACTTC.

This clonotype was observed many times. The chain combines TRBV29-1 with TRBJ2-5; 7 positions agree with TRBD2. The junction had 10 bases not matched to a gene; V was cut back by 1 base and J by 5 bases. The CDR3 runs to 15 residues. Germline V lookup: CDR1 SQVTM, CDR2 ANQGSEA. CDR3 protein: CSVEGGSLVGETQYF. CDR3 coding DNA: TGCAGCGTTGAAGGCGGGAGTCTCGTGGGTGAGACCCAGTACTTC.

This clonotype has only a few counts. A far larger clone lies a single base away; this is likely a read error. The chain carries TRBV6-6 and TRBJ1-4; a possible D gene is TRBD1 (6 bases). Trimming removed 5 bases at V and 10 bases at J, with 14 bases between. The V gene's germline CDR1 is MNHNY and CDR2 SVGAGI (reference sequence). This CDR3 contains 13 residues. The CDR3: CASSETGSGKLFF. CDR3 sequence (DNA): TGTGCCAGCAGTGAAACAGGGAGTGGAAAACTGTTTTTT.

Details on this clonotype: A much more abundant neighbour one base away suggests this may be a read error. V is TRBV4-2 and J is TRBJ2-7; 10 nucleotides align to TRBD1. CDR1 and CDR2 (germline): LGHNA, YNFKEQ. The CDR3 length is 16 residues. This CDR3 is CASSQDRDRGVGEHYF. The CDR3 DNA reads TGTGCCAGCAGCCAAGATAGGGACAGGGGTGTTGGCGAGCATTACTTC.

CDR3 residues: CAGGDPRMMNTEAFF. In nucleotides, the CDR3 is TGTGCCGGCGGGGACCCAAGAATGATGAACACTGAAGCTTTCTTT. The J gene is TRBJ1-1, the V gene TRBV12-3 or TRBV12-4; possible D gene TRBD1, 5 bases. This CDR3 comprises 15 residues. V gave up 11 bases and J gave up 0 bases, with 19 bases separating them.

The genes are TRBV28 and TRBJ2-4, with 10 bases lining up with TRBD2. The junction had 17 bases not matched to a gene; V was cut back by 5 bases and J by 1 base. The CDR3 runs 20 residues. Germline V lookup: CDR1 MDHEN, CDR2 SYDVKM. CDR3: CASSALPAGGPLVAKNIQYF. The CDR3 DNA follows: TGTGCCAGCAGTGCCCTTCCAGCGGGAGGGCCGTTAGTTGCCAAAAACATTCAGTACTTC. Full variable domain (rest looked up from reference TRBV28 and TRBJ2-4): DVKVTQSSRYLVKRTGEKVFLECVQDMDHENMFWYRQDPGLGLRLIYFSYDVKMKEKGDIPEGYSVSREKKERFSLILESASTNQTSMYLCASSALPAGGPLVAKNIQYFGAGTRLSVL.

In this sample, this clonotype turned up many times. The CDR3 here is CASSASSAGQFF. The CDR3 DNA sequence: TGTGCCAGCAGTGCCAGTTCCGCGGGGCAGTTCTTC. The rearrangement links TRBV12-3 or TRBV12-4 to TRBJ2-1, with D possibly TRBD2 on 5 matching bases. V shed 5 bases and J shed 12 bases, with 14 bases lying between them. This CDR3 contains 12 residues.

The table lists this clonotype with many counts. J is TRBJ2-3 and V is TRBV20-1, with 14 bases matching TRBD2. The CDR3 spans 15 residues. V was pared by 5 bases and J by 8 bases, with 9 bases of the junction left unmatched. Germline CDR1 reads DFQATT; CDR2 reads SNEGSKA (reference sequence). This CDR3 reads CSAETGLAGVGTQYF. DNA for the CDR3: TGCAGTGCTGAGACGGGACTAGCGGGAGTAGGTACGCAGTATTTT.

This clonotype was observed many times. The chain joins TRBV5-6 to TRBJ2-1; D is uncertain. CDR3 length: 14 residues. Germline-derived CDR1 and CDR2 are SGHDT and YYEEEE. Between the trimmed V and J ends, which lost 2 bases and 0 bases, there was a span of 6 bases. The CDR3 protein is CASSLGFSYNEQFF. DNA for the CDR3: TGTGCCAGCAGCTTAGGCTTCTCCTACAATGAGCAGTTCTTC.

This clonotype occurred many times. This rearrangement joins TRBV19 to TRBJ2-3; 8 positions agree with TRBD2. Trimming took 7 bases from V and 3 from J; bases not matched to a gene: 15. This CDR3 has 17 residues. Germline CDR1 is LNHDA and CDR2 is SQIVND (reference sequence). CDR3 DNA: TGTGCCAGTAACAGCCGGTTGGCGGCTAGCGGGACAGATACGCAGTATTTT. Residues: CASNSRLAASGTDTQYF.

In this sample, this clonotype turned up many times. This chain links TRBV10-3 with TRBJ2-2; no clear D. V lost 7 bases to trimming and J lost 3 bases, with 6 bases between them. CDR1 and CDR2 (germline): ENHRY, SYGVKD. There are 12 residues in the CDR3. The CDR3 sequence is CAIIRDTGELFF. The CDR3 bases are TGTGCCATCATCAGAGACACCGGGGAGCTGTTTTTT.

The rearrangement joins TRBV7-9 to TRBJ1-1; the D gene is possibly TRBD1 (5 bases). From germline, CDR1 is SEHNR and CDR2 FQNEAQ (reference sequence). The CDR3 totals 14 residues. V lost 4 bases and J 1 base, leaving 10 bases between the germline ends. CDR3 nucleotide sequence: TGTGCCAGCAGCTCGGGACGGAAGAACACTGAAGCTTTCTTT. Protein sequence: CASSSGRKNTEAFF.

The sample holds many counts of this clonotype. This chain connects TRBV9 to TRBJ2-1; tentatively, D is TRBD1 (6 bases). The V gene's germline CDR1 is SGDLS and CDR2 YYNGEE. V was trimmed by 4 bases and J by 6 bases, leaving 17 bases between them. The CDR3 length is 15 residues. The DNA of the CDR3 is TGTGCCAGCAGCCTCAAAGGGGGTAATACCAATGAGCAGTTCTTC. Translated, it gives CASSLKGGNTNEQFF.

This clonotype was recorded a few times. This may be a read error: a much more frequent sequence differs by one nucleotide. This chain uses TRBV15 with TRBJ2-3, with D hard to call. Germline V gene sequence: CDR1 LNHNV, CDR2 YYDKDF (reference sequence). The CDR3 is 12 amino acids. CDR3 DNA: TGTGTCACCAGCAGAGACGGCGATACGCAGTATTTT. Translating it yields CVTSRDGDTQYF. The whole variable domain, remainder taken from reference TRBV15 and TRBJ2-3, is DAMVIQNPRYQVTQFGKPVTLSCSQTLNHNVMYWYQQKSSQAPKLLFHYYDKDFNNEADTPDNFQSRRPNTSFCFLDIRSPGLGDTAMYLCVTSRDGDTQYFGPGTRLTVL.

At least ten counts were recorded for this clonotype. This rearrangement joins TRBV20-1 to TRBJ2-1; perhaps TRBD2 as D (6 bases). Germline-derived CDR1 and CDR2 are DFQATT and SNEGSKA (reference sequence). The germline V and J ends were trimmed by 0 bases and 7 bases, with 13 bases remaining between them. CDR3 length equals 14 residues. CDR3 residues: CSARDWRARNEQFF. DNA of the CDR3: TGCAGTGCTAGAGATTGGAGGGCGAGGAATGAGCAGTTCTTC.

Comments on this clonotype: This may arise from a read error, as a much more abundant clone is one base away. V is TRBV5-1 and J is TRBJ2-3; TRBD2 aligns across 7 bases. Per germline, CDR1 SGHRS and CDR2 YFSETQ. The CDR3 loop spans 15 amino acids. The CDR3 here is CVGSLGGAGTDTQYF. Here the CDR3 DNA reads TGCGTCGGCAGCTTGGGAGGGGCTGGGACAGATACGCAGTATTTT.

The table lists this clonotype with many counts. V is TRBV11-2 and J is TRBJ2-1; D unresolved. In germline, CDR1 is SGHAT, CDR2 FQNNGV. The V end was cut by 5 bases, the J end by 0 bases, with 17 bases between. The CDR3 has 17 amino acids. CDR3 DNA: TGTGCCAGCAGCCTCACCCGGGCACCGAGCTCCTACAATGAGCAGTTCTTC. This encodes CASSLTRAPSSYNEQFF.

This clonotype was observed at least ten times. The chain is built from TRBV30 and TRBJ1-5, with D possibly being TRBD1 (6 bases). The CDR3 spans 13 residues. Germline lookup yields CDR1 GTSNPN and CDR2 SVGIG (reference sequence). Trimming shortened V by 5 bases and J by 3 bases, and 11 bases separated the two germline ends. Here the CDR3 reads CAWARQDNQPQHF. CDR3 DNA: TGTGCCTGGGCCCGACAGGACAATCAGCCCCAGCATTTT.

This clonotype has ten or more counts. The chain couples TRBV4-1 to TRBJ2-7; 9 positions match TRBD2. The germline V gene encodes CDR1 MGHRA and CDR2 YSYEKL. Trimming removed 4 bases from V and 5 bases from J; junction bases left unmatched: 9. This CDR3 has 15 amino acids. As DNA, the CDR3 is TGCGCCAGCAGCCGCGACCTAGCGGGAATTGACGAGCAGTACTTC. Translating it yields CASSRDLAGIDEQYF.

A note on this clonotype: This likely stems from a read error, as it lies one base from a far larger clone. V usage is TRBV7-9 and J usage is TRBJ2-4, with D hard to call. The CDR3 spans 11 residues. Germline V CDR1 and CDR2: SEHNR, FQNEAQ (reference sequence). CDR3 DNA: TGTGCCAGCAGCTCGCAAGACATTCAGGACTTC. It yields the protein CASSSQDIQDF. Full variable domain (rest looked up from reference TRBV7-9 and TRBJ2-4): DTGVSQNPRHKITKRGQNVTFRCDPISEHNRLYWYRQTLGQGPEFLTYFQNEAQLEKSRLLSDRFSAERPKGSFSTLEIQRTEQGDSAMYLCASSSQDIQDFGAGTRLSVL.

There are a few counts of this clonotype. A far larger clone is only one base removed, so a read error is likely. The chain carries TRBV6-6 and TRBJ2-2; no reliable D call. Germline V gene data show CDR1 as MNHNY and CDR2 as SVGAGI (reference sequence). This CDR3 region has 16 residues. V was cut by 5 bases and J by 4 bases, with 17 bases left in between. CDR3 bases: TGTGCCAGCAGTGGATATGGCAGGATGGGCACCGGGGAGCTGTTTTTT. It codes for CASSGYGRMGTGELFF.

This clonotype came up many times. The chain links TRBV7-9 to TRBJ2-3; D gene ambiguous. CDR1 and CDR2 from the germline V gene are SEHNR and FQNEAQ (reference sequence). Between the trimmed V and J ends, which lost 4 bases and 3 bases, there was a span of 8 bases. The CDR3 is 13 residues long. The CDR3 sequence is CASSSAGTDTQYF. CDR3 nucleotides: TGTGCCAGCAGCTCCGCCGGTACAGATACGCAGTATTTT.

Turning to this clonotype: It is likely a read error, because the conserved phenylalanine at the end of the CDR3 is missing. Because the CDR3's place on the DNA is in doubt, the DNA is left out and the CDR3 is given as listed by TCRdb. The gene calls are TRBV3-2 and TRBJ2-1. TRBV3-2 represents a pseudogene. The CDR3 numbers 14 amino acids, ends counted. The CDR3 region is CASSHLFRVDEQLI.

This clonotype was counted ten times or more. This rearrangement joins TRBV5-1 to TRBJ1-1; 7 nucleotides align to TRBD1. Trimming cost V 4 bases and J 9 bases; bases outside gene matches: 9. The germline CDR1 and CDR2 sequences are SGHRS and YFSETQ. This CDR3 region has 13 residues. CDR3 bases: TGCGCCAGCAGCCCTACAGGGGACTCCCAAGCTTTCTTT. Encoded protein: CASSPTGDSQAFF.

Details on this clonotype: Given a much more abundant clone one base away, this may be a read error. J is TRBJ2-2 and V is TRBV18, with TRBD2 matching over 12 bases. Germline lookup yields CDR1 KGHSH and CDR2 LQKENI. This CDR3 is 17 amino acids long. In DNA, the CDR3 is TGTGCCAGCTCACCTCTACTAGCGGGAGGAAGGACCGGGGGGCTGTTTTTT. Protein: CASSPLLAGGRTGGLFF.

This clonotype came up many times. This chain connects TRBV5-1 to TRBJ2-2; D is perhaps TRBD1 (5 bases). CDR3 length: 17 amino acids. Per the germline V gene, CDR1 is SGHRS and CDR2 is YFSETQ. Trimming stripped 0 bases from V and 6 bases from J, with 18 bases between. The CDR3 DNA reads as TGCGCCAGCAGCTTGGGCGGTCTTGCAGGGATCGCCGGGGAGCTGTTTTTT. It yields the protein CASSLGGLAGIAGELFF.